This paragraph reports one T cell receptor beta chain. Its antigen remains unknown. The entry originates in a study of T-cell memory formation after mild COVID-19. CDR1 and CDR2 from the germline V gene are MGHRA and YSYEKL. V gave up 1 base and J gave up 7 bases, with 20 bases separating them. This CDR3 comprises 16 residues. TCRdb reanalysed the 5' RACE reads using MiXCR and keeps one entry per CDR3 protein. Among roughly 150,000 distinct CDR3 sequences listed, approximately 13% were seen once. Study-level results: Most CD4+ clones that shrank were in CM and EM, while CD8+ ones turned up in EMRA. Clones that contracted from day 15 to 85 had balanced CD4/CD8; later expanders were CD4+ biased.

Specimen: PBMCs or a T cell subset sorted from them (not recorded which). This clonotype was obtained from a young man who had mild COVID-19 (a few samples of this study predate the infection). Cell type and time point are not known. The chain carries TRBV4-1 and TRBJ2-7; the D is unclear. The CDR3, as DNA: TGCGCCAGCAGCCAAGGTGACCTCACGAGCATCGGTGAGCAGTACTTC. This sequence encodes CASSQGDLTSIGEQYF.